The rows below give T cell receptor beta chains drawn from one sample of a study of blood T cells in healthy people across ages. MiXCR was run by TCRdb on the 5' RACE reads, yielding one entry per CDR3 protein. The data contain 950,000 to 1,200,000 distinct CDR3 sequences, under 40% of them seen just once; the ten biggest clones take up around 13%. Source material: blood. The source is a man aged 18 to 35 in good health. Each CDR3 is given with its conserved first and last residue. Each record gives: V gene, J gene, CDR3 protein.

V: TRBV10-3; J: TRBJ2-7; CDR3: CAISESIGQGEYF
V: TRBV13; J: TRBJ2-3; CDR3: CASSSLVDAKKDTQYF
V: TRBV25-1; J: TRBJ1-1; CDR3: CASSESWTAEAFF
V: TRBV6-7; J: TRBJ2-5; CDR3: CASSGQGIDQETQYF
V: TRBV7-9; J: TRBJ1-6; CDR3: CASSPTGPNSPLHF
V: TRBV5-1; J: TRBJ1-1; CDR3: CASSLDTGGNTEAFF
V: TRBV6-5; J: TRBJ2-1; CDR3: CASSYQSSYNEQFF
V: TRBV27; J: TRBJ1-1; CDR3: CASSLSGVGEAFF
V: TRBV12-5; J: TRBJ2-5; CDR3: CASGPPDRGGYNEQYF
V: TRBV29-1; J: TRBJ2-1; CDR3: CSVDPGQYNEQFF
V: TRBV5-1; J: .; CDR3: CASSRTFGGVHEQYF
V: TRBV3-1; J: TRBJ1-1; CDR3: CASSQAYIISNTEAFF
V: TRBV20-1; J: TRBJ1-6; CDR3: CSARTEGISPLHF
V: TRBV9; J: TRBJ2-1; CDR3: CASSDPRDYNNEQFF
V: TRBV12-5; J: TRBJ2-1; CDR3: CATGGDLTDNEQFF
V: TRBV4-1; J: TRBJ1-5; CDR3: CASSQEPPGNNQPQHF
V: TRBV28; J: TRBJ2-5; CDR3: CASSLEGITGETQYF
V: TRBV2; J: TRBJ2-3; CDR3: CASSARSGLAGRTDTQYF
V: TRBV4-3; J: TRBJ2-3; CDR3: CASSQDWQGKRTDTQYF
V: TRBV28; J: TRBJ1-4; CDR3: CASSFERGWDEKLFF
V: TRBV3-1; J: TRBJ2-7; CDR3: CASSQAGGTTYEQYF
V: TRBV20-1; J: TRBJ2-3; CDR3: CSAVSGGASVSTDTQYF
V: TRBV28; J: TRBJ2-5; CDR3: CASAQGGRETQYF
V: TRBV13; J: TRBJ2-3; CDR3: CASSLVGDTNTDTQYF
V: TRBV20-1; J: TRBJ2-3; CDR3: CSAQRQPPGLAGALTDTQYF
V: TRBV7-2; J: TRBJ2-1; CDR3: CASSVTNYNEQFF
V: TRBV30; J: TRBJ1-2; CDR3: CAWKGSYGYTF
V: TRBV4-1; J: TRBJ1-1; CDR3: CASSQGTATWNTEAFF
V: TRBV5-1; J: TRBJ2-1; CDR3: CASKEGAFSYNEQFF
V: TRBV20-1; J: TRBJ1-4; CDR3: CSASSIFGWSEKLFF
V: TRBV12-3/TRBV12-4; J: TRBJ2-1; CDR3: CASRLLGAGAYNEQFF
V: TRBV20-1; J: TRBJ2-1; CDR3: CSAKRSGALYNEQFF
V: TRBV29-1; J: TRBJ2-2; CDR3: CSVRNTGELFF
V: TRBV7-9; J: TRBJ1-4; CDR3: CASSAPGTVEKLFF
V: TRBV5-1; J: TRBJ2-3; CDR3: CASRRDGGEDTQYF
V: TRBV10-3; J: TRBJ2-1; CDR3: CAITPGGRGNEQFF
V: TRBV10-3; J: TRBJ1-5; CDR3: CAISESMGVYSNQPQHF
V: TRBV25-1; J: TRBJ2-1; CDR3: CASSGGRRSNEQFF
V: TRBV20-1; J: TRBJ2-1; CDR3: CSARQGAGVVEQFF
V: TRBV12-3/TRBV12-4; J: TRBJ2-5; CDR3: CASSLTWGQSGGNEQYF
V: TRBV6-2/TRBV6-3; J: TRBJ2-3; CDR3: CASSRTGQSTDTQYF